Listed below are T cell receptor beta chains from one sample, sequenced in a study of shared clonotypes between healthy human individuals. Measured with immunoSEQ multiplex PCR; TCRdb has only the in-frame clones, and not every one. The data hold 100,000 to 120,000 clones, with over 65% observed a single time. Sequencing was done on a sample of memory CD8+ T cells sorted from blood. The receptors stem from a woman under 40 in good health. Each CDR3 is given with its conserved first and last residue. Fields, in order: V gene, clone size, J gene, D gene, CDR3 protein, CDR3 DNA. The D gene is left open where the match is weak. Expanded clones get a size class; other rows say once, few or many, or leave the size out.

V gene: TRBV27; clone size: .; J gene: TRBJ2-5; D gene: .; CDR3 protein: CASSYHNQETQYF; CDR3 DNA: TGTGCCAGCAGTTACCACAACCAAGAGACCCAGTACTTC
V gene: TRBV10-1; clone size: .; J gene: TRBJ2-1; D gene: TRBD2; CDR3 protein: CASSDTSGRTSEQFF; CDR3 DNA: TGCGCCAGCAGCGATACTAGCGGGAGGACTAGTGAGCAGTTCTTC
V gene: TRBV27; clone size: many; J gene: TRBJ2-1; D gene: .; CDR3 protein: CASSLGRHNEQFF; CDR3 DNA: TGTGCCAGCAGTTTAGGCAGACACAATGAGCAGTTCTTC
V gene: TRBV5-1; clone size: .; J gene: TRBJ2-7; D gene: TRBD2; CDR3 protein: CASSLVGGWSVLAAPYEQYF; CDR3 DNA: TGCGCCAGCAGCTTGGTCGGAGGTTGGTCGGTCCTAGCGGCTCCCTACGAGCAGTACTTC
V gene: TRBV25-1; clone size: .; J gene: TRBJ2-7; D gene: .; CDR3 protein: CASTEGGSYEQYF; CDR3 DNA: TGTGCCAGCACGGAGGGAGGCTCCTACGAGCAGTACTTC
V gene: TRBV14; clone size: .; J gene: TRBJ2-3; D gene: TRBD2; CDR3 protein: CASSQQLATDTQYF; CDR3 DNA: TGTGCCAGCAGCCAACAACTAGCGACAGATACGCAGTATTTT
V gene: TRBV9; clone size: few; J gene: TRBJ2-7; D gene: .; CDR3 protein: CASSAHRGGYEQYF; CDR3 DNA: TGTGCCAGCAGCGCCCACCGGGGAGGCTACGAGCAGTACTTC
V gene: TRBV5-1; clone size: .; J gene: TRBJ1-2; D gene: TRBD1; CDR3 protein: CASSPTGGVGYTF; CDR3 DNA: TGCGCCAGCAGCCCGACAGGGGGAGTCGGCTACACCTTC
V gene: TRBV7-6; clone size: .; J gene: TRBJ2-2; D gene: .; CDR3 protein: CASSYQGGTGELFF; CDR3 DNA: TGTGCCAGCAGCTACCAGGGGGGGACCGGGGAGCTGTTTTTT
V gene: TRBV11-2; clone size: few; J gene: TRBJ1-1; D gene: .; CDR3 protein: CASSLLLEAFF; CDR3 DNA: TGTGCCAGCAGCTTATTACTCGAAGCTTTCTTT
V gene: TRBV9; clone size: .; J gene: TRBJ2-7; D gene: TRBD1; CDR3 protein: CASSQGQAVSYEQYF; CDR3 DNA: TGTGCCAGCAGCCAGGGACAGGCTGTTTCCTACGAGCAGTACTTC
V gene: TRBV4-2; clone size: .; J gene: TRBJ2-7; D gene: TRBD2; CDR3 protein: CASSQDPGTKDYEQYF; CDR3 DNA: TGTGCCAGCAGCCAAGATCCGGGGACTAAGGACTACGAGCAGTACTTC
V gene: TRBV15; clone size: once; J gene: TRBJ2-1; D gene: TRBD2; CDR3 protein: CATSRSGRAGGSYNEQFF; CDR3 DNA: TGTGCCACCAGCAGAAGCGGGAGGGCCGGGGGCTCCTACAATGAGCAGTTCTTC
V gene: TRBV4-1; clone size: once; J gene: TRBJ2-5; D gene: TRBD2; CDR3 protein: CASSRRLAGGIQETQYF; CDR3 DNA: TGCGCCAGCAGCCGTCGACTAGCGGGAGGAATACAAGAGACCCAGTACTTC
V gene: TRBV19; clone size: .; J gene: TRBJ2-7; D gene: .; CDR3 protein: CASSPFQGYEQYF; CDR3 DNA: TGTGCCAGTAGTCCCTTTCAGGGGTACGAGCAGTACTTC
V gene: TRBV28; clone size: few; J gene: TRBJ2-1; D gene: TRBD1; CDR3 protein: CASSQTGEPYNEQFF; CDR3 DNA: TGTGCCAGCAGCCAGACAGGGGAGCCCTACAATGAGCAGTTCTTC
V gene: TRBV27; clone size: .; J gene: TRBJ2-7; D gene: .; CDR3 protein: CASSLSVPLRGKASYEQYF; CDR3 DNA: TGTGCCAGCAGTTTATCTGTCCCCCTCAGGGGAAAGGCCTCCTACGAGCAGTACTTC
V gene: TRBV27; clone size: .; J gene: TRBJ1-2; D gene: .; CDR3 protein: CASSPPGLSYGYTF; CDR3 DNA: TGTGCCAGCAGTCCCCCGGGCTTATCCTATGGCTACACCTTC
V gene: TRBV2; clone size: once; J gene: TRBJ1-5; D gene: .; CDR3 protein: CASSEGPLNQPQHF; CDR3 DNA: TGTGCCAGCAGTGAGGGACCTTTAAATCAGCCCCAGCATTTT
V gene: TRBV30; clone size: many; J gene: TRBJ1-2; D gene: .; CDR3 protein: CAWGQSPSYGYTF; CDR3 DNA: TGTGCCTGGGGACAGAGCCCATCCTATGGCTACACCTTC
V gene: TRBV19; clone size: few; J gene: TRBJ1-2; D gene: .; CDR3 protein: CASSIGGRINYGYTF; CDR3 DNA: TGTGCCAGTAGTATCGGAGGGAGAATTAACTATGGCTACACCTTC
V gene: TRBV27; clone size: many; J gene: TRBJ1-5; D gene: .; CDR3 protein: CASSLEVGGQPQHF; CDR3 DNA: TGTGCCAGCAGTTTAGAGGTTGGGGGACAGCCCCAGCATTTT
V gene: TRBV6-4; clone size: .; J gene: TRBJ2-7; D gene: .; CDR3 protein: CASSASPESTYEQYF; CDR3 DNA: TGTGCCAGCAGTGCAAGTCCCGAATCAACCTACGAGCAGTACTTC
V gene: TRBV4-1; clone size: .; J gene: TRBJ2-3; D gene: .; CDR3 protein: CASSQMGLGDTQYF; CDR3 DNA: TGCGCCAGCAGCCAAATGGGACTGGGAGATACGCAGTATTTT
V gene: TRBV28; clone size: .; J gene: TRBJ2-7; D gene: TRBD1; CDR3 protein: CASSSTGVREQYF; CDR3 DNA: TGTGCCAGCAGTTCGACAGGGGTGAGGGAGCAGTACTTC
V gene: TRBV4-1; clone size: .; J gene: TRBJ1-1; D gene: .; CDR3 protein: CASSQALLPGMNTEAFF; CDR3 DNA: TGCGCCAGCAGCCAAGCCCTTCTTCCGGGGATGAACACTGAAGCTTTCTTT
V gene: TRBV5-4; clone size: once; J gene: TRBJ1-1; D gene: .; CDR3 protein: CASSLGLQVYTEAFF; CDR3 DNA: TGTGCCAGCAGCTTGGGTCTGCAGGTGTACACTGAAGCTTTCTTT
V gene: TRBV7-2; clone size: .; J gene: TRBJ2-4; D gene: .; CDR3 protein: CASSNANEGHYIQYF; CDR3 DNA: TGTGCCAGCAGCAACGCCAATGAAGGACACTACATTCAGTACTTC
V gene: TRBV27; clone size: many; J gene: TRBJ2-7; D gene: .; CDR3 protein: CASSSGYTHEQYF; CDR3 DNA: TGTGCCAGCAGTTCGGGGTATACACACGAGCAGTACTTC
V gene: TRBV5-4; clone size: many; J gene: TRBJ1-1; D gene: .; CDR3 protein: CASSLSGRQGRAEAFF; CDR3 DNA: TGTGCCAGCAGCTTGAGCGGGCGGCAGGGGAGGGCTGAAGCTTTCTTT
V gene: TRBV30; clone size: few; J gene: TRBJ1-2; D gene: TRBD1; CDR3 protein: CAGDSPVNYGYTF; CDR3 DNA: TGTGCCGGGGACAGCCCTGTTAACTATGGCTACACCTTC
V gene: TRBV10-3; clone size: .; J gene: TRBJ1-1; D gene: TRBD1; CDR3 protein: CAISESRGQGRVTEAFF; CDR3 DNA: TGTGCCATCAGTGAGTCCCGGGGACAGGGGCGCGTCACTGAAGCTTTCTTT